These 11 T cell receptor beta chains were all obtained from the same sample, sequenced in a study of T-cell memory formation after mild COVID-19. TCRdb itself ran the 5' RACE reads through MiXCR, one entry per CDR3 protein. The table shows approximately 250,000 distinct CDR3 sequences, with 15% to 17% occurring only once. Sequencing was carried out using PBMCs or a T cell subset sorted from them (not recorded which). These receptors originate from an adult woman who had mild COVID-19 (a few samples of this study predate the infection). Cell type and time point are not known.

The V call is TRBV20-1, the J call TRBJ2-3; 10 bases match TRBD2. With 3 bases clipped from V and 3 bases from J, the junction kept 6 bases outside the gene matches. This CDR3 region has 15 residues. Germline CDR1 reads DFQATT; CDR2 reads SNEGSKA (reference sequence). This CDR3 is CSASRRTSGTDTQYF. As DNA, the CDR3 is TGCAGTGCTAGCCGTAGGACTAGCGGTACAGATACGCAGTATTTT.

In its sample, this clonotype was seen a few times. The V and J genes are TRBV20-1 and TRBJ2-3; 8 positions match TRBD2. Germline trimming cut 3 bases from V and 5 bases from J; bases unmatched to any gene: 4. Germline loops: CDR1 DFQATT, CDR2 SNEGSKA (reference sequence). The CDR3 contains 13 residues. The CDR3 coding sequence is TGCAGTGCTAGCGGGGGGGCCCTAGATACGCAGTATTTT. Amino acid sequence: CSASGGALDTQYF.

There are a few counts of this clonotype. The rearrangement uses TRBV20-1 and TRBJ2-6; a possible D gene is TRBD1 (5 bases). V was trimmed by 5 bases and J by 2 bases, leaving 13 bases between them. The V gene's germline CDR1 is DFQATT and CDR2 SNEGSKA (reference sequence). CDR3 length equals 15 residues. The chain's CDR3 is CSALIRGTGANVLTF. The DNA for the CDR3 is TGCAGTGCTTTAATTAGGGGAACTGGGGCCAACGTCCTGACTTTC.

This rearrangement joins TRBV2 to TRBJ1-1; weak D call: TRBD1 (5 bases). Looked up from germline, CDR1 is SNHLY and CDR2 is FYNNEI. The CDR3 consists of 16 residues. The V end lost 8 bases, the J end lost 5 bases, and 24 bases lay between the germline ends. The CDR3 DNA is TGTGCCAGCCAGAATCGGGGGGGAGCTTCAGGGACTGAAGCTTTCTTT. As protein: CASQNRGGASGTEAFF.

This clonotype turned up a few times. The rearrangement uses TRBV4-3 and TRBJ1-1, with D possibly TRBD1 on 5 matching bases. Germline V gene sequence: CDR1 LGHNA, CDR2 YSLEER. The CDR3 loop spans 12 amino acids. V was shortened by 0 bases and J by 10 bases, with 9 bases between the two germline ends. The CDR3: CASSQEGERAFF. The CDR3 DNA reads as TGCGCCAGCAGCCAAGAGGGGGAACGAGCTTTCTTT.

This clonotype was counted ten times or more. This chain joins TRBV2 and TRBJ2-7; D call uncertain. This CDR3 spans 15 amino acids. Germline V gene lookup returns CDR1 SNHLY and CDR2 FYNNEI. V lost 2 bases, J lost 6 bases, and 17 bases lay in between. Here the CDR3 DNA reads TGTGCCAGCAGTGAATCGAGCTCAGCTCGGCTCGAGCAGTACTTC. It translates to CASSESSSARLEQYF.

The genes are TRBV5-1 and TRBJ1-4, with 9 bases fitting TRBD1. The germline V gene encodes CDR1 SGHRS and CDR2 YFSETQ. The CDR3 is 15 amino acids. The V segment lost 2 bases and the J segment 7 bases; nucleotides outside the gene matches: 6. This chain's CDR3 is CASSLRTGASEKLFF. The DNA for the CDR3 is TGCGCCAGCAGCTTAAGGACAGGGGCCTCTGAAAAACTGTTTTTT.

The table lists this clonotype with a few counts. The V call is TRBV25-1, the J call TRBJ1-6; TRBD1 matches 7 bases. CDR3 size: 14 residues. J lost 7 bases, V lost 6 bases, and 6 bases had no gene match. CDR1 and CDR2 from the germline V gene are MGHDK and SYGVNS. The CDR3 loop reads CASRVGTENSPLHF. The DNA of the CDR3 is TGTGCCAGCAGGGTGGGGACAGAGAATTCACCCCTCCACTTT.

This clonotype was detected a few times. The chain recombines TRBV6-5 with TRBJ2-2; possibly TRBD1 for D (6 bases). The V gene's germline CDR1 is MNHEY and CDR2 SVGAGI. The ends were cut back, 6 bases at V and 8 bases at J, with 19 bases in the middle. The CDR3 has 15 amino acids. This chain's CDR3 is CASSRTPTGGGELFF. CDR3 in DNA: TGTGCCAGCAGCCGAACGCCGACAGGCGGTGGGGAGCTGTTTTTT.

This sequence joins TRBV3-1 and TRBJ2-1; 11 bases are a match to TRBD2. The CDR3 sequence is 15 residues long. The germline gives CDR1 LGHDT, CDR2 YNNKEL (reference sequence). The junction had 8 bases not matched to a gene; V was cut back by 4 bases and J by 9 bases. This chain's CDR3 is CASSPVAGGHIEQFF. CDR3 in DNA: TGTGCCAGCAGCCCAGTAGCGGGGGGGCATATTGAGCAGTTCTTC.

The table lists this clonotype with a few counts. V is TRBV5-1 and J is TRBJ1-1; D is possibly TRBD1 (5 bases). V was pared by 4 bases and J by 8 bases, with 21 bases between. This CDR3 comprises 15 residues. CDR1 and CDR2 (germline): SGHRS, YFSETQ. The CDR3 reads CASSQMTWEAGEAFF. The CDR3 nucleotides are TGCGCCAGCAGCCAGATGACCTGGGAGGCAGGGGAAGCTTTCTTT.